One TCR beta chain is described in this entry. Antigen: not known. The PCR contained 60 Vbeta and 13 Jbeta primers. Sequencing used immunoSEQ multiplex PCR; TCRdb keeps in-frame clones, though not all of them. The sample lists some 190,000 clones, 65% to 85% occurring once. These data are taken from a study of cytomegalovirus exposure and HLA in healthy donors. Study-level findings and limits: A later analysis associated about 18,000 TCR beta sequences with HLA alleles at a 0.05 false discovery rate. Most subjects' HLA-A and HLA-B alleles were reportedly predicted from TCR beta sequences. Cytomegalovirus-associated status was assigned to about 150 TCR beta chains.

The V gene's germline CDR1 is LGHNA and CDR2 YSLEER. The CDR3 has 14 amino acids. After removal of 6 bases from V and 10 bases from J, the junction contained 9 bases not matched to a gene. This TCR came from a boy younger than 10 in good health and CMV-seronegative. Sequencing was done on a sample of PBMCs. The genes are TRBV4-3 and TRBJ2-1; TRBD1 agrees at 10 bases. CDR3 DNA sequence: TGCGCCAGCAGTCACAAAGGACAGGGGGACGAGCAGTTCTTC. This codes for CASSHKGQGDEQFF.